Listed here are 16 T cell receptor beta chains from one sample, sequenced in a study of shared clonotypes between healthy human individuals (dated by TCRdb to 2018 to 2021). The library was prepared using the immunoSEQ multiplex PCR assay. TCRdb obtained this table from immuneACCESS and retained in-frame rearrangements with V and J assigned. These tables miss some clones; where compared with another copy, unresolved V genes account for less than half of the shortfall, and the remainder is unexplained. The sample yields a few million clones; 92% were counted once. The ten largest clones capture roughly 0.34% of the sample. Sequenced sample: naive CD4+ T cells from PBMCs. Sample cell subset or site, as interpreted from the label and publication: CD45RA+ positively selected. The receptor set was obtained from a man aged 18 to 30 in good health. Some clones in this sample may be carry-over from other donors' samples.

The chain has TRBV28 and TRBJ2-7; D is perhaps TRBD2 (5 bases). The CDR3 spans 13 residues. Germline CDR1 MDHEN, CDR2 SYDVKM. V lost 7 bases and J 4 bases, leaving 14 bases between the germline ends. CDR3 DNA sequence: TGTGCCAGCAACAAACCCGGCGGGTACGAGCAGTACTTC. Translation gives CASNKPGGYEQYF.

V and J are TRBV5-1 and TRBJ2-7, with a weak D call TRBD1 (5 bases). Germline CDR1 reads SGHRS; CDR2 reads YFSETQ. The V gene lost 1 base and the J gene lost 2 bases, with 10 bases spanning the gap. The length of the CDR3 is 14 residues. The CDR3 bases are TGCGCCAGCAGCTTGCTACAGGTACCCTACGAGCAGTACTTC. Amino acids: CASSLLQVPYEQYF.

The chain employs TRBV18 and TRBJ1-1; no clear D. V lost 0 bases and J lost 0, with 8 bases in between. The CDR3 sequence is 15 residues long. Germline CDR1 reads KGHSH; CDR2 reads LQKENI. CDR3 amino acids: CASSPPRTMNTEAFF. The CDR3 DNA follows: TGTGCCAGCTCACCACCGCGTACGATGAACACTGAAGCTTTCTTT.

The rearrangement uses TRBV11-2 and TRBJ2-2; tentative D call: TRBD1 (7 bases). The germline gives CDR1 SGHAT, CDR2 FQNNGV. This CDR3 has 14 residues. Trimming removed 3 bases from V and 6 bases from J, with 11 bases in between. The CDR3 loop is CASSFTGEAGELFF. Written as DNA, the CDR3 is TGTGCCAGCAGCTTCACAGGGGAGGCCGGGGAGCTGTTTTTT.

The V gene is TRBV27, the J gene TRBJ2-7; 10 nucleotides line up with TRBD2. The CDR3 length is 15 residues. Germline CDR1 and CDR2: MNHEY and SMNVEV (reference sequence). J was trimmed by 3 bases and V by 2 bases; bases with no gene match: 4. The CDR3 bases are TGTGCCAGCAGTTTAAAGTCTAGCGGGAGCTACGAGCAGTACTTC. It is translated as CASSLKSSGSYEQYF.

The chain is built from TRBV4-2 and TRBJ1-3; 9 bases align to TRBD1. Germline V gene lookup returns CDR1 LGHNA and CDR2 YNFKEQ. CDR3 length equals 15 residues. Unmatched junction bases numbered 4, after V lost 5 bases and J lost 2 bases. CDR3 in DNA: TGTGCCAGCAGCTCGGGACAGGGAACTGGAAACACCATATATTTT. Protein product: CASSSGQGTGNTIYF.

The chain is built from TRBV7-3 and TRBJ1-2; 7 nucleotides match TRBD1. Looked up from germline, CDR1 is SGHTA and CDR2 is FQGTGA. This CDR3 comprises 15 residues. The V and J ends lost 5 bases and 5 bases, in that order; junction bases with no gene match: 11. For the CDR3, the DNA is TGTGCCAGCAGCCCCGGGACAGCCGAACTTTATGGCTACACCTTC. Amino acids: CASSPGTAELYGYTF.

V is TRBV5-1 and J is TRBJ1-5; a possible D gene is TRBD1 (6 bases). This CDR3 region has 16 residues. V was pared by 4 bases and J by 2 bases, with 16 bases between. Germline V lookup: CDR1 SGHRS, CDR2 YFSETQ. The CDR3 nucleotides are TGCGCCAGCAGCCCGGGGGGGGCAGGAGGCAATCAGCCCCAGCATTTT. This gives the protein CASSPGGAGGNQPQHF.

The chain uses TRBV5-4 and TRBJ2-1; 10 bases are a match to TRBD2. The CDR3 is made up of 15 amino acids. Per germline, CDR1 SGHNT and CDR2 YYREEE (reference sequence). The V gene end was trimmed by 3 bases and the J gene end by 8 bases; junction bases not matched to a gene: 8. The CDR3 region has the DNA TGTGCCAGCAGCTCCGGGACTAGCGCGGTCTATGAGCAGTTCTTC. It codes for CASSSGTSAVYEQFF.

The rearrangement joins TRBV9 to TRBJ2-1; D is possibly TRBD1 or TRBD2 (5 bases each). The CDR3 spans 17 residues. Between the trimmed V and J ends, which lost 4 bases and 5 bases, there was a span of 22 bases. Germline V gene data show CDR1 as SGDLS and CDR2 as YYNGEE. DNA of the CDR3: TGTGCCAGCAGCCCTCAGGTACGGGGCAGTGGACACAATGAGCAGTTCTTC. This codes for CASSPQVRGSGHNEQFF.

The J gene is TRBJ2-1, the V gene TRBV10-3; 8 bases are shared with TRBD2. This CDR3 is built from 15 residues. Germline V lookup: CDR1 ENHRY, CDR2 SYGVKD. V trimming: 6 bases; J trimming: 3 bases; junction bases outside the gene matches: 7. The CDR3 loop is CAIRERSGDYNEQFF. The CDR3 DNA is TGTGCCATCAGGGAACGTAGCGGGGACTACAATGAGCAGTTCTTC.

The V and J genes are TRBV19 and TRBJ2-7, with a possible D match to TRBD2 (6 bases). The CDR3 extends over 18 amino acids. The V gene's germline CDR1 is LNHDA and CDR2 SQIVND (reference sequence). Trimming cost V 3 bases and J 2 bases, with 23 bases left between them. The CDR3, as DNA: TGTGCCAGTAGTATTTATCTAACGGGAGCAGGGTCGCCCTACGAGCAGTACTTC. As protein: CASSIYLTGAGSPYEQYF.

The chain carries TRBV4-1 and TRBJ1-2; TRBD1 aligns across 8 bases. Germline V CDR1 and CDR2: MGHRA, YSYEKL. The J segment lost 8 bases and the V segment lost 0 bases, leaving 17 bases of the junction unmatched. The CDR3 loop spans 18 amino acids. The CDR3 sequence is CASSQDLGQGARSYGYTF. The DNA for the CDR3 is TGCGCCAGCAGCCAAGATTTGGGTCAGGGGGCGCGGTCCTACGGCTACACCTTC.

The chain recombines TRBV7-3 with TRBJ2-5; D might be TRBD1 (7 bases). Per the germline V gene, CDR1 is SGHTA and CDR2 is FQGTGA. Trimming shortened V by 3 bases and J by 5 bases, and 16 bases separated the two germline ends. The CDR3 totals 15 residues. Written as DNA, the CDR3 is TGTGCCAGCAGCTTTACAGGGGCCCGGGGGGAGACCCAGTACTTC. This encodes CASSFTGARGETQYF.

The gene calls are TRBV5-1 and TRBJ2-7; weak D call: TRBD1 (5 bases). The V gene lost 3 bases and the J gene lost 0 bases, with 13 bases spanning the gap. The CDR3 length is 15 residues. The germline V gene encodes CDR1 SGHRS and CDR2 YFSETQ. The CDR3 DNA sequence: TGCGCCAGCAGCTCCGCCCCCCAGGGCTCCTACGAGCAGTACTTC. This translates into CASSSAPQGSYEQYF.

This clone was found once. The rearrangement links TRBV5-1 to TRBJ2-3; a possible D gene is TRBD1 (6 bases). Germline V gene data show CDR1 as SGHRS and CDR2 as YFSETQ. CDR3 size: 16 residues. Trimming removed 4 bases at V and 2 bases at J, with 17 bases between. The CDR3 sequence: CASSIGQPLVTDTQYF. The CDR3 DNA reads TGCGCCAGCAGCATTGGACAGCCTTTAGTCACAGATACGCAGTATTTT.